What follows are 3 T cell receptor beta chains derived from one specimen sequenced in a study of cytomegalovirus exposure and HLA in healthy donors. The PCR ran on 60 Vbeta and 13 Jbeta primers. Sequenced by immunoSEQ multiplex PCR; TCRdb stores in-frame clones only, minus some. In the table there are about 94,000 clones, about 62% of which are singletons. The sample consisted of PBMCs. The receptors originated from a man under 40 in good health and CMV-seronegative.

The J gene is TRBJ2-7, the V gene TRBV10-3, with D possibly TRBD1 on 6 matching bases. CDR3 length equals 17 residues. The V gene's germline CDR1 is ENHRY and CDR2 SYGVKD. The ends were cut back, 2 bases at V and 2 bases at J, with 19 bases in the middle. The CDR3 here is CAISENQGTLEAYEQYF. In DNA form, the CDR3 reads TGTGCCATCAGTGAGAATCAGGGGACCTTAGAAGCCTACGAGCAGTACTTC.

V usage is TRBV5-4 and J usage is TRBJ2-5, with D maybe TRBD1 (6 bases). Germline V gene data show CDR1 as SGHNT and CDR2 as YYREEE (reference sequence). The V end was cut by 0 bases, the J end by 2 bases, with 8 bases between. The CDR3 loop spans 14 amino acids. The CDR3 DNA reads as TGTGCCAGCAGCTTGGAGGGACAACAAGAGACCCAGTACTTC. Its protein is CASSLEGQQETQYF.

Here the CDR3 reads CASSPGQQFSGNTIYF. The DNA of the CDR3 is TGTGCCAGCAGCCCGGGACAGCAGTTCTCTGGAAACACCATATATTTT. V gene TRBV7-2 combines with J gene TRBJ1-3, with 7 bases fitting TRBD1. With V trimmed by 5 bases and J by 0 bases, 7 bases remained unmatched. CDR3 length: 16 residues. Germline V CDR1 and CDR2: SGHTA, FQGNSA.